Below are 18 T cell receptor beta chains sequenced from a single sample in a study of OX40 agonist ivuxolimab in advanced cancers. Sequencing was performed with immunoSEQ multiplex PCR; in TCRdb, only in-frame clones are kept and a portion is missing. The repertoire consists of 50,000 to 70,000 clones, with more than 85% occurring once and the leading ten covering around 18%. The sample in question was CD4+ or CD8+ T cells sorted from blood, obtained in a trial of the OX40 agonist ivuxolimab. These receptors came from an adult with an advanced solid tumor such as melanoma, head and neck, liver or kidney cancer.

V and J are TRBV4-1 and TRBJ2-7; 7 bases are shared with TRBD2. Losses at the gene ends were 4 bases for V and 4 bases for J; bases not matched to a gene: 10. The CDR3 is 15 amino acids. Germline assignment: CDR1 MGHRA and CDR2 YSYEKL. The CDR3, as DNA: TGCGCCAGCAGCCCCCGGGCCGGGGGGATGTACGAGCAGTACTTC. Translated: CASSPRAGGMYEQYF.

The rearrangement joins TRBV5-1 to TRBJ1-5; possible D gene TRBD1, 5 bases. The CDR3 spans 17 residues. Trimming cost V 0 bases and J 1 base, with 14 bases left between them. Per germline, CDR1 SGHRS and CDR2 YFSETQ. The CDR3 DNA reads as TGCGCCAGCAGCTTGGATGGAGGGGCCCAAAGCAATCAGCCCCAGCATTTT. Amino acids: CASSLDGGAQSNQPQHF.

J is TRBJ2-1 and V is TRBV6-6; 9 bases are a match to TRBD1. This CDR3 contains 15 residues. J was trimmed by 4 bases and V by 6 bases; bases with no gene match: 7. The germline V gene encodes CDR1 MNHNY and CDR2 SVGAGI (reference sequence). This CDR3 reads CASSHRDRAYNEQFF. CDR3 DNA: TGTGCCAGCAGCCACCGGGACAGGGCATACAATGAGCAGTTCTTC.

The genes are TRBV7-2 and TRBJ2-1; D may be TRBD2 (5 bases). From germline, CDR1 is SGHTA and CDR2 FQGNSA. This CDR3 is built from 16 residues. Trimming pared 6 bases from V and 4 bases from J, leaving 19 bases between. DNA for the CDR3: TGTGCCAGCAGAGCTCCAAGTCCTAGCCAATACAATGAGCAGTTCTTC. Residues: CASRAPSPSQYNEQFF. The whole variable domain, filled in from reference TRBV7-2 and TRBJ2-1, reads GAGVSQSPSNKVTEKGKDVELRCDPISGHTALYWYRQSLGQGLEFLIYFQGNSAPDKSGLPSDRFSAERTGGSVSTLTIQRTQQEDSAVYLCASRAPSPSQYNEQFFGPGTRLTVL.

This sequence joins TRBV28 and TRBJ2-6; D unclear. From germline, CDR1 is MDHEN and CDR2 SYDVKM. This CDR3 comprises 14 residues. V lost 8 bases, J lost 3 bases, and 11 bases lay in between. In DNA, the CDR3 is TGTGCCAGCGATCGCGGCTATGGGGCCAACGTCCTGACTTTC. Translated, it gives CASDRGYGANVLTF.

The chain employs TRBV5-5 and TRBJ2-1; D might be TRBD2 (5 bases). The length of the CDR3 is 15 residues. Germline lookup yields CDR1 SGHKS and CDR2 YYEKEE (reference sequence). V lost 4 bases to trimming and J lost 2 bases, with 13 bases between them. CDR3 protein: CASSHEGVPYNEQFF. Written as DNA, the CDR3 is TGTGCCAGCAGCCACGAGGGAGTCCCCTACAATGAGCAGTTCTTC. Full variable domain (outside the CDR3, taken from reference TRBV5-5 and TRBJ2-1): DAGVTQSPTHLIKTRGQQVTLRCSPISGHKSVSWYQQVLGQGPQFIFQYYEKEERGRGNFPDRFSARQFPNYSSELNVNALLLGDSALYLCASSHEGVPYNEQFFGPGTRLTVL.

The CDR3 spells CASSLWTSGRSNEQFF. The CDR3 DNA sequence: TGTGCCAGCAGCCTCTGGACTAGCGGGAGGAGCAATGAGCAGTTCTTC. This chain uses TRBV11-2 with TRBJ2-1; 14 bases line up with TRBD2. CDR3 length: 16 amino acids. Germline CDR1 and CDR2: SGHAT and FQNNGV. Trimming took 5 bases from V and 6 from J; bases not matched to a gene: 6.

The V gene is TRBV14, the J gene TRBJ1-4; D unresolved. CDR3 size: 16 residues. CDR1 is SGHDN, CDR2 FVKESK, per germline. Trimming pared 1 base from V and 4 bases from J, leaving 13 bases between. The CDR3 sequence is CASSQGRQLFNEKLFF. The CDR3 DNA reads TGTGCCAGCAGCCAAGGTCGCCAGCTCTTTAATGAAAAACTGTTTTTT.

The rearrangement links TRBV4-3 to TRBJ2-2; TRBD2 matches 11 bases. CDR1 and CDR2 (germline): LGHNA, YSLEER. The CDR3 runs to 17 residues. Trimming removed 2 bases from V and 8 bases from J; junction bases left unmatched: 10. As DNA, the CDR3 is TGCGCCAGCAGCCAACCGGTAGGACTAGCGGGTCCTGGGGAGCTGTTTTTT. This gives the protein CASSQPVGLAGPGELFF.

The CDR3 region has the DNA TGTGCCAGCAGCTTAGGTGTACCTGAGCAGTACTTC. It is translated as CASSLGVPEQYF. The chain is built from TRBV7-9 and TRBJ2-7; D gene ambiguous. This CDR3 has 12 residues. The germline V gene encodes CDR1 SEHNR and CDR2 FQNEAQ (reference sequence). V lost 1 base and J lost 7, with 8 bases in between. Full variable domain (outside the CDR3, taken from reference TRBV7-9 and TRBJ2-7): DTGVSQNPRHKITKRGQNVTFRCDPISEHNRLYWYRQTLGQGPEFLTYFQNEAQLEKSRLLSDRFSAERPKGSFSTLEIQRTEQGDSAMYLCASSLGVPEQYFGPGTRLTVT.

CDR3 region: CSVTLTGIAYEQYF. CDR3 DNA sequence: TGCAGCGTTACCCTGACAGGGATCGCCTACGAGCAGTACTTC. The rearrangement joins TRBV29-1 to TRBJ2-7, with 7 bases that match TRBD1. V shed 5 bases, J shed 2 bases, and the junction held 9 bases outside the gene matches. CDR1 and CDR2 from the germline V gene are SQVTM and ANQGSEA. The CDR3 contains 14 residues.

The gene calls are TRBV10-3 and TRBJ1-2; D is unresolved. Trimming took 0 bases from V and 1 from J, leaving 6 bases between them. Germline CDR1 reads ENHRY; CDR2 reads SYGVKD. There are 14 residues in the CDR3. This CDR3 is CAISESDYNYGYTF. The CDR3 DNA is TGTGCCATCAGTGAGTCGGATTATAACTATGGCTACACCTTC.

The rearrangement uses TRBV7-9 and TRBJ2-7; D possibly corresponds to TRBD2 (6 bases). The CDR3 runs to 14 residues. Trimming removed 3 bases at V and 7 bases at J, with 16 bases between. The germline CDR1 and CDR2 sequences are SEHNR and FQNEAQ (reference sequence). The CDR3 loop is CASSLLLGGREQYF. CDR3 nucleotides: TGTGCCAGCAGCTTGCTCTTGGGGGGTAGGGAGCAGTACTTC.

This chain uses TRBV7-9 with TRBJ2-5; TRBD2 matches 8 bases. CDR1 is SEHNR, CDR2 FQNEAQ, per germline (reference sequence). The CDR3 contains 14 residues. V gave up 4 bases and J gave up 9 bases; unmatched junction bases: 10. The DNA of the CDR3 is TGTGCCAGCAGCTCCCTAGGACTAGCCGTGTCCCAGTACTTC. Its translation is CASSSLGLAVSQYF.

This clone was picked up one time. The chain uses TRBV28 and TRBJ2-2; D gene ambiguous. This CDR3 region has 17 residues. V was clipped by 3 bases and J by 1 base, with 15 bases between them. Germline-derived CDR1 and CDR2 are MDHEN and SYDVKM. CDR3 in DNA: TGTGCCAGCAGTTTCATATTGGCAATTAAGAACACCGGGGAGCTGTTTTTT. It encodes CASSFILAIKNTGELFF.

The chain employs TRBV29-1 and TRBJ2-3; D gene uncertain. Germline-derived CDR1 and CDR2 are SQVTM and ANQGSEA. V was trimmed by 1 base and J by 2 bases, leaving 4 bases between them. This CDR3 is built from 12 residues. CDR3 protein: CSVEVITDTQYF. Written as DNA, the CDR3 is TGCAGCGTTGAAGTTATCACAGATACGCAGTATTTT.

The chain has TRBV4-1 and TRBJ2-3, with D perhaps TRBD1 (5 bases). The CDR3 totals 12 residues. CDR1 and CDR2 (germline): MGHRA, YSYEKL. Trimming stripped 6 bases from V and 4 bases from J, with 8 bases between. CDR3 bases: TGCGCCAGCAGTCGACAGCCAGATACGCAGTATTTT. Its translation is CASSRQPDTQYF.

By share of the sample, this clone is medium-sized. The V call is TRBV27, the J call TRBJ1-2, with D maybe TRBD1 (5 bases). V dropped 4 bases and J dropped 7 bases, with 13 bases sitting between them. Germline lookup yields CDR1 MNHEY and CDR2 SMNVEV (reference sequence). The CDR3 is 13 amino acids. The CDR3: CASSWTREGGYTF. The CDR3, as DNA: TGTGCCAGCAGTTGGACAAGGGAAGGTGGCTACACCTTC.